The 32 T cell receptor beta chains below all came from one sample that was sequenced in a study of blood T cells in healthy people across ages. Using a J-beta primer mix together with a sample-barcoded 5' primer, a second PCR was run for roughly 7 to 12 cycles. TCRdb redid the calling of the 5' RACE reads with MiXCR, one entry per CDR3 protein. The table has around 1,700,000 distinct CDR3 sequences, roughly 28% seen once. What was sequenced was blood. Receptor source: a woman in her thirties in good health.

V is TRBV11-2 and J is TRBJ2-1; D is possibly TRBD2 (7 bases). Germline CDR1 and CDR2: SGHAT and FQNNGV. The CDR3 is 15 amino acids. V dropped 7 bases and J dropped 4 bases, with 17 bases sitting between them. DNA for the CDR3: TGTGCCAGCAACTGGAGGGGGGGCGGATACAATGAGCAGTTCTTC. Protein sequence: CASNWRGGGYNEQFF.

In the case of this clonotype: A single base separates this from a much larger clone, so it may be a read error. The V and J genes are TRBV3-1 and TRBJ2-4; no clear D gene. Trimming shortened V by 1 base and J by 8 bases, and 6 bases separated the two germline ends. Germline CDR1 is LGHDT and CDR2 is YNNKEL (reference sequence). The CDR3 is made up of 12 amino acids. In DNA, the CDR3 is TGTGCCAGCAGCCAAGTAGTGGACATTCAGTACTTC. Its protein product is CASSQVVDIQYF.

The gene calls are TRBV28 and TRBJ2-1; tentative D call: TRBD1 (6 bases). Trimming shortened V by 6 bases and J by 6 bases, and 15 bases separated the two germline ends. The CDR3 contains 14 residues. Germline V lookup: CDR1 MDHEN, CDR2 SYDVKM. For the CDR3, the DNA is TGTGCCAGCAGCCAAACAGGGCGTTTCAATGAGCAGTTCTTC. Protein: CASSQTGRFNEQFF. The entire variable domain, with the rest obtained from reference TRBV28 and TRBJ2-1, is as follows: DVKVTQSSRYLVKRTGEKVFLECVQDMDHENMFWYRQDPGLGLRLIYFSYDVKMKEKGDIPEGYSVSREKKERFSLILESASTNQTSMYLCASSQTGRFNEQFFGPGTRLTVL.

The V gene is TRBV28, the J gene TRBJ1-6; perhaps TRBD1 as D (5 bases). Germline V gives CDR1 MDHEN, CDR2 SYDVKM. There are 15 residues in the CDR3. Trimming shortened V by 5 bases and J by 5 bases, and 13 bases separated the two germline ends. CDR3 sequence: CASSLRTPNNSPLHF. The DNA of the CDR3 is TGTGCCAGCAGTCTGCGGACACCCAATAATTCACCCCTCCACTTT.

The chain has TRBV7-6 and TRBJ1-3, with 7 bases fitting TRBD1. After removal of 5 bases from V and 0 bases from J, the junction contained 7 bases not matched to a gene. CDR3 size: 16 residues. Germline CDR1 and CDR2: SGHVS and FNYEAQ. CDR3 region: CASSVDRMSSGNTIYF. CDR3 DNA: TGTGCCAGCAGCGTGGACAGGATGAGCTCTGGAAACACCATATATTTT.

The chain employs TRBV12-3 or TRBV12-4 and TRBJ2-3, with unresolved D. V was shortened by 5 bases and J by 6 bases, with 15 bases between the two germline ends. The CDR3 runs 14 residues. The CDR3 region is CASSASWTRDTQYF. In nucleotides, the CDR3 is TGTGCCAGCAGTGCCAGTTGGACGCGGGATACGCAGTATTTT.

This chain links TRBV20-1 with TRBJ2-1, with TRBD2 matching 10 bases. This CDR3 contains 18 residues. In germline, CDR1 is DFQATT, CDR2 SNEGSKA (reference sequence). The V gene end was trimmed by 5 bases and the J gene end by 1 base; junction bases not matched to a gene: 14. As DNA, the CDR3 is TGCAGTGCTGGAGCGGGGGGGACATTAAAGACATCCTACAATGAGCAGTTCTTC. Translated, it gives CSAGAGGTLKTSYNEQFF.

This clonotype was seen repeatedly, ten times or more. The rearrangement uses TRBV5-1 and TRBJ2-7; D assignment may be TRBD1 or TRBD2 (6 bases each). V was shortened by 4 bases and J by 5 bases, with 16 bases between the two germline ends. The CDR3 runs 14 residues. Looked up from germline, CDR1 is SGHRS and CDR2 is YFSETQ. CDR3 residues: CASSPGGSSDEQYF. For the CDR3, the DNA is TGCGCCAGCAGCCCCGGGGGCTCATCGGACGAGCAGTACTTC.

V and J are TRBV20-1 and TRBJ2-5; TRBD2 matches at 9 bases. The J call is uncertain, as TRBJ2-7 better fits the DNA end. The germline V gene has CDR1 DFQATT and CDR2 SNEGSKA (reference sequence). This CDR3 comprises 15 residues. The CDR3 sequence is CSAANWRGGNIEQYF. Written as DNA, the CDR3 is TGCAGTGCCGCCAACTGGCGGGGGGGCAATATCGAGCAGTACTTC.

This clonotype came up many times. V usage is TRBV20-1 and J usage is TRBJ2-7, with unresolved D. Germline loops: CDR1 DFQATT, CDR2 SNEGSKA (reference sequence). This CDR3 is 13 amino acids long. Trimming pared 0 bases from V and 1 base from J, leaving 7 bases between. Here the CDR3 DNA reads TGCAGTGCTAGAGATGCTTCGTCCTACGAGCAGTACTTC. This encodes CSARDASSYEQYF.

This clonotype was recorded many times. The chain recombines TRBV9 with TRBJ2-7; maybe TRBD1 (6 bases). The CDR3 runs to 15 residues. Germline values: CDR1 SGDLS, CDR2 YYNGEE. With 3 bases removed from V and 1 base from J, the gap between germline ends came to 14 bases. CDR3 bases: TGTGCCAGCAGCGCGCACCACAGGGATTCCTACGAGCAGTACTTC. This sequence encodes CASSAHHRDSYEQYF.

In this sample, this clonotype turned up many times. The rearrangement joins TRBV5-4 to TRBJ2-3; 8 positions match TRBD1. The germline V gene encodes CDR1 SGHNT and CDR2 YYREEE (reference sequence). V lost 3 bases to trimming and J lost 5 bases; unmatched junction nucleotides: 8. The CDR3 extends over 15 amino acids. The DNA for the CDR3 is TGTGCCAGCAGCTCCCGGGACAGGTCGGGAGATACGCAGTATTTT. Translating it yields CASSSRDRSGDTQYF.

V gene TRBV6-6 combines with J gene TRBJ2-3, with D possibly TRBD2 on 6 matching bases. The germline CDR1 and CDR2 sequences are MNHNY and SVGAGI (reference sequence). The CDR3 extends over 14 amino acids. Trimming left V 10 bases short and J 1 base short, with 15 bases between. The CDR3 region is CATETGSGTDTQYF. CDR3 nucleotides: TGTGCCACCGAAACCGGGAGCGGCACAGATACGCAGTATTTT.

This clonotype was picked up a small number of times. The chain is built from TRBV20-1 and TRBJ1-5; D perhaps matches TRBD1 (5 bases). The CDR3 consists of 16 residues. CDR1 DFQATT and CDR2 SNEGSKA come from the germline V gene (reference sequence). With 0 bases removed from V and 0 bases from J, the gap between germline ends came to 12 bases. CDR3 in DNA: TGCAGTGCTAGAGATGGGCAGGGTTATAGCAATCAGCCCCAGCATTTT. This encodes CSARDGQGYSNQPQHF.

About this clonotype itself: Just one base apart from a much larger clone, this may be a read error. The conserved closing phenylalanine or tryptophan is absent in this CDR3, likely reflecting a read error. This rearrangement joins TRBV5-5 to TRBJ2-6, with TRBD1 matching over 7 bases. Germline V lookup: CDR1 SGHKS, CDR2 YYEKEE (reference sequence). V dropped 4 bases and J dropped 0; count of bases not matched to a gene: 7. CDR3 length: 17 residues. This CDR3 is CASSNTGDGSGANVLTC. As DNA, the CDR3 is TGTGCCAGCAGCAATACAGGGGACGGCTCTGGGGCCAACGTCCTGACTTGC.

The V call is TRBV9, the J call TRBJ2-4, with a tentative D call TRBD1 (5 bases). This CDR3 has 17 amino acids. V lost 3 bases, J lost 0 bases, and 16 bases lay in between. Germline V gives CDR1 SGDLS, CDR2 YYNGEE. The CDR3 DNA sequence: TGTGCCAGCAGCGGTTTCTCCCAGGGCCTAGCCAAAAACATTCAGTACTTC. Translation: CASSGFSQGLAKNIQYF.

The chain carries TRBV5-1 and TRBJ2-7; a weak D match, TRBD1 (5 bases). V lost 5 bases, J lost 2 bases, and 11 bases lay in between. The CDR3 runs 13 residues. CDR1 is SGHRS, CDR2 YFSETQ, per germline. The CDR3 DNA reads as TGCGCCAGCAGAACTGCAGGGACCTACGAGCAGTACTTC. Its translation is CASRTAGTYEQYF.

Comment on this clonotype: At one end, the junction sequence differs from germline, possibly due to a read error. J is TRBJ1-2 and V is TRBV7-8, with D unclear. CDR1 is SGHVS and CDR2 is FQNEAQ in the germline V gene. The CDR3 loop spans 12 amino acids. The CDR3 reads CTSSLVGYGYTF. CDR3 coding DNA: TGTACCAGCAGCTTAGTTGGCTATGGCTACACCTTC. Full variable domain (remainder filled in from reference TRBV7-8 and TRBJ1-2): GAGVSQSPRYKVAKRGQDVALRCDPISGHVSLFWYQQALGQGPEFLTYFQNEAQLDKSGLPSDRFFAERPEGSVSTLKIQRTQQEDSAVYLCTSSLVGYGYTFGSGTRLTVV.

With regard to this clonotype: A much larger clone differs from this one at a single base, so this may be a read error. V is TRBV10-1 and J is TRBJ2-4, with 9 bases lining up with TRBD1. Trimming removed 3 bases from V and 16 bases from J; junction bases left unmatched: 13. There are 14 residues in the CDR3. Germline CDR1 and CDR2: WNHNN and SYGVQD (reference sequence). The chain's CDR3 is CASSDSGTGQEHYF. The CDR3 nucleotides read TGCGCCAGCAGTGATTCCGGGACAGGGCAAGAGCATTACTTC.

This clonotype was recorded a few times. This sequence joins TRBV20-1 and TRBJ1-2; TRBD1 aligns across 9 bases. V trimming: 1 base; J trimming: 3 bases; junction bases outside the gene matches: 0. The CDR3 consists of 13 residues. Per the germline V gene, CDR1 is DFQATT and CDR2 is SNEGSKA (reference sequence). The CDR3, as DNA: TGCAGTGCTAGAGGGGACAGGGACTATGGCTACACCTTC. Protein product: CSARGDRDYGYTF.

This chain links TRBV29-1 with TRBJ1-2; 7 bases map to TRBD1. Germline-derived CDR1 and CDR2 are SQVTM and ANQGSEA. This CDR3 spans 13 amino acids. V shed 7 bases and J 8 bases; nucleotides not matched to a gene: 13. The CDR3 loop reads CSAGDSKEGGYTF. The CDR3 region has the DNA TGCAGCGCCGGGGACAGTAAAGAAGGAGGCTACACCTTC. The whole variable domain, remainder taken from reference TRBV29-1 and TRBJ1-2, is SAVISQKPSRDICQRGTSLTIQCQVDSQVTMMFWYRQQPGQSLTLIATANQGSEATYESGFVIDKFPISRPNLTFSTLTVSNMSPEDSSIYLCSAGDSKEGGYTFGSGTRLTVV.

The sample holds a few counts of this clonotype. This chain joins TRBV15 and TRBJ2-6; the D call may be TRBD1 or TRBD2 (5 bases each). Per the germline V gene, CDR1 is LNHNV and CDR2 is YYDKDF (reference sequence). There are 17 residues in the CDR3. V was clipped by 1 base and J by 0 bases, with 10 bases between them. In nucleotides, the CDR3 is TGTGCCACCAGCAGAGTACCCGGGACCTCTGGGGCCAACGTCCTGACTTTC. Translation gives CATSRVPGTSGANVLTF.

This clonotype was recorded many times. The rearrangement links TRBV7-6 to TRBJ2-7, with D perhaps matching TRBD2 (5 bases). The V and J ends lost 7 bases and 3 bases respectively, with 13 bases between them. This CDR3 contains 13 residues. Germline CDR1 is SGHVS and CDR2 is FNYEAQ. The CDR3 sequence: CASTDGRDYEQYF. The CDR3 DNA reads TGTGCCAGCACCGATGGACGGGACTACGAGCAGTACTTC. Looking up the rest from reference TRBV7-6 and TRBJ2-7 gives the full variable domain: GAGVSQSPRYKVTKRGQDVALRCDPISGHVSLYWYRQALGQGPEFLTYFNYEAQQDKSGLPNDRFSAERPEGSISTLTIQRTEQRDSAMYRCASTDGRDYEQYFGPGTRLTVT.

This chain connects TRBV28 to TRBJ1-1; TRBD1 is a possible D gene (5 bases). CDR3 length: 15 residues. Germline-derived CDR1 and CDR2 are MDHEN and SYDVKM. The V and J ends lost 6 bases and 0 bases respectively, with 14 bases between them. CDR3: CASSHPRQLNTEAFF. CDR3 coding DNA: TGTGCCAGCAGCCACCCCCGACAGTTGAACACTGAAGCTTTCTTT. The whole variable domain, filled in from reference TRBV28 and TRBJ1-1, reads DVKVTQSSRYLVKRTGEKVFLECVQDMDHENMFWYRQDPGLGLRLIYFSYDVKMKEKGDIPEGYSVSREKKERFSLILESASTNQTSMYLCASSHPRQLNTEAFFGQGTRLTVV.

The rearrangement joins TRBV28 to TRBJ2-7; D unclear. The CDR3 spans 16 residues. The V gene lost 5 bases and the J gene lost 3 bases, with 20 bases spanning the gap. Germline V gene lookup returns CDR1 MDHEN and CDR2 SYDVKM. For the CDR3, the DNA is TGTGCCAGCAGTCCGATAAAGGGTATAGGGTACTACGAGCAGTACTTC. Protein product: CASSPIKGIGYYEQYF.

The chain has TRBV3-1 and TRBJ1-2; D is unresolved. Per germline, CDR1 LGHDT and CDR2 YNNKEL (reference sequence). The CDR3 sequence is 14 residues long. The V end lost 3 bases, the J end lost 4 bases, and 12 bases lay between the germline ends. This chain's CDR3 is CASSQGRARYGYTF. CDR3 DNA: TGTGCCAGCAGCCAGGGGAGGGCCCGCTATGGCTACACCTTC.

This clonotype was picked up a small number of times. CDR3 sequence: CSASTQGVDLNTEAFF. The CDR3 region has the DNA TGCAGTGCTAGCACCCAGGGGGTGGACTTGAACACTGAAGCTTTCTTT. The V gene is TRBV20-1, the J gene TRBJ1-1, with 7 bases matching TRBD1. The CDR3 contains 16 residues. Trimming at V came to 3 bases and at J to 0 bases, leaving 10 bases not matched to a gene. Germline-derived CDR1 and CDR2 are DFQATT and SNEGSKA (reference sequence).

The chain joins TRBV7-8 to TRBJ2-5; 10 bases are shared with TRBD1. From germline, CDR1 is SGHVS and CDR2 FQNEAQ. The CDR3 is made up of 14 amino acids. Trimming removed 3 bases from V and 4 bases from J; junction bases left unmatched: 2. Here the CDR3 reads CASSFDRGPETQYF. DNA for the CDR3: TGTGCCAGCAGCTTCGACAGGGGGCCAGAGACCCAGTACTTC.

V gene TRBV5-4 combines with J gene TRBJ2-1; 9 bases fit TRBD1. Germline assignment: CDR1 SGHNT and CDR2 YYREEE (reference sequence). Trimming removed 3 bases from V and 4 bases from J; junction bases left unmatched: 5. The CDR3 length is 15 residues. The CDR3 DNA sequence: TGTGCCAGCAGCTCCAGGGACAGGGAGTACAATGAGCAGTTCTTC. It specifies CASSSRDREYNEQFF.

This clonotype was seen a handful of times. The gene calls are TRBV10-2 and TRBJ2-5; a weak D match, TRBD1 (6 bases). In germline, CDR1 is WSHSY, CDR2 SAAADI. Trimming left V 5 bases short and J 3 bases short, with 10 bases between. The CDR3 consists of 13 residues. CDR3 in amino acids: CASSYNREETQYF. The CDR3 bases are TGCGCCAGCAGTTATAACAGGGAAGAGACCCAGTACTTC.

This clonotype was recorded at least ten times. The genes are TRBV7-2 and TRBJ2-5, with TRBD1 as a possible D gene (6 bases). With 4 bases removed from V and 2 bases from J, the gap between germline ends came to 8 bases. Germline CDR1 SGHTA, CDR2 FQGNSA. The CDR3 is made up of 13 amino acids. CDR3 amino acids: CASSWTVQETQYF. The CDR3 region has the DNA TGTGCCAGCAGCTGGACAGTTCAAGAGACCCAGTACTTC. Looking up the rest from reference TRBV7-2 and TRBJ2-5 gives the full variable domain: GAGVSQSPSNKVTEKGKDVELRCDPISGHTALYWYRQSLGQGLEFLIYFQGNSAPDKSGLPSDRFSAERTGGSVSTLTIQRTQQEDSAVYLCASSWTVQETQYFGPGTRLLVL.

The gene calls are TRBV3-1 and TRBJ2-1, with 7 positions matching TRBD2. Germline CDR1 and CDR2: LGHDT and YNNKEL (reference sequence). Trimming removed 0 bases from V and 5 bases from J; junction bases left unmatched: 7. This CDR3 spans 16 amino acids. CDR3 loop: CASSQEGSGLNNEQFF. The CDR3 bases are TGTGCCAGCAGCCAAGAAGGTAGCGGGCTTAACAATGAGCAGTTCTTC.